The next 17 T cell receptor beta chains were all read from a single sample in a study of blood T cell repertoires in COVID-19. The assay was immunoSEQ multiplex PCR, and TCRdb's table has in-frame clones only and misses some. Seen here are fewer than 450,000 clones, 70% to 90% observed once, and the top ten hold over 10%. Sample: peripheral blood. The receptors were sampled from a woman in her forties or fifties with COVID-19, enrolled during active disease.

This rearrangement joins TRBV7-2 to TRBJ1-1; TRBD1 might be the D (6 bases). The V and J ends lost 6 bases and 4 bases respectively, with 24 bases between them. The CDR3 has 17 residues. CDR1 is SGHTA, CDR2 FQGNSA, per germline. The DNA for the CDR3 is TGTGCCAGCAGTCCAGGACGAATCAGGGGATTATCCACTGAAGCTTTCTTT. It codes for CASSPGRIRGLSTEAFF.

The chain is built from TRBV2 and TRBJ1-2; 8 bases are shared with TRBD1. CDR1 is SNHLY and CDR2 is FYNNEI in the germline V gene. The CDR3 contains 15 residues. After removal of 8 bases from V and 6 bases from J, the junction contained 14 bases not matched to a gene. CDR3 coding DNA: TGTGCCAGCGATCCTCACAGGGGGACGAGTAATGGCTACACCTTC. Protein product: CASDPHRGTSNGYTF.

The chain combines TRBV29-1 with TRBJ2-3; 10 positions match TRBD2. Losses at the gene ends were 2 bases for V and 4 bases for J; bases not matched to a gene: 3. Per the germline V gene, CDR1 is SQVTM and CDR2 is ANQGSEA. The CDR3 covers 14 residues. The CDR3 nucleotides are TGCAGCGTTGAAAACACTAGCGGGGCAGATACGCAGTATTTT. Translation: CSVENTSGADTQYF.

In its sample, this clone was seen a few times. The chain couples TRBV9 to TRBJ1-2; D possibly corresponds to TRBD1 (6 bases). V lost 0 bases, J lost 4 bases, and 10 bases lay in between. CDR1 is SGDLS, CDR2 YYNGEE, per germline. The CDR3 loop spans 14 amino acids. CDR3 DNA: TGTGCCAGCAGCGTAGGGGGGCAGCTCTATGGCTACACCTTC. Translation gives CASSVGGQLYGYTF.

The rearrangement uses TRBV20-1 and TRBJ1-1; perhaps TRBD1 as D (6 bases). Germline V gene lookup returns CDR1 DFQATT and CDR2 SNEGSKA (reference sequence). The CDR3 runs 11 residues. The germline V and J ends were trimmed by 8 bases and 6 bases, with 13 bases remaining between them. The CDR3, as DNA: TGCAGTTTAGGACAGAGCGCTGAAGCTTTCTTT. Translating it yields CSLGQSAEAFF.

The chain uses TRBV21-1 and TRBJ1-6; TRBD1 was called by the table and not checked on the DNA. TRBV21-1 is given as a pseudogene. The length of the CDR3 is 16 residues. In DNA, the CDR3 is TGTGCCAGCAGCAAAGCGGCGGACAGCAACAATTCACCCCTCCACTTT. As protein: CASSKAADSNNSPLHF.

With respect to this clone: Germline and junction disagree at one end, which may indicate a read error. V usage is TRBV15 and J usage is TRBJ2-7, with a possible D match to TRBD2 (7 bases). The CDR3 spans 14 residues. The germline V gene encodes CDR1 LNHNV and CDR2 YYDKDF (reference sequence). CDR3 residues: CATSRVNRDYGQYF. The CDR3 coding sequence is TGTGCCACCAGCAGAGTGAACAGGGACTACGGGCAGTACTTC.

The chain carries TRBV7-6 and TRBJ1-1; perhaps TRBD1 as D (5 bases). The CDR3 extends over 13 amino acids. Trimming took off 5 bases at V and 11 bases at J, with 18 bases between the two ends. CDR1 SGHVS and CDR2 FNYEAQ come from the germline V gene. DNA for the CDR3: TGTGCCAGCAGCCCCGGCACAGGCCCACCGGCTTTCTTT. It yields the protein CASSPGTGPPAFF.

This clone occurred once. DNA of the CDR3: TGTGCCTGGGGAACAGGGGTCGACACTGAAGCTTTCTTT. This encodes CAWGTGVDTEAFF. The chain is built from TRBV30 and TRBJ1-1, with 7 bases matching TRBD1. The trim removed 5 bases at V and 3 bases at J, leaving 6 bases unmatched. Germline CDR1 and CDR2: GTSNPN and SVGIG (reference sequence). The CDR3 spans 13 residues. The full variable domain, in which reference TRBV30 and TRBJ1-1 provide the parts outside the CDR3, is SQTIHQWPATLVQPVGSPLSLECTVEGTSNPNLYWYRQAAGRGLQLLFYSVGIGQISSEVPQNLSASRPQDRQFILSSKKLLLSDSGFYLCAWGTGVDTEAFFGQGTRLTVV.

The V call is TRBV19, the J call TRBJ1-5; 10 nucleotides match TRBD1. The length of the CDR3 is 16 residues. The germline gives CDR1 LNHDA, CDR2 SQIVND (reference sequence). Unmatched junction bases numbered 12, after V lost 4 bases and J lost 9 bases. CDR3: CASSTGGQGNSMPQHF. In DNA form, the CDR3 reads TGTGCCAGTAGTACGGGGGGACAGGGGAACTCGATGCCCCAGCATTTT.

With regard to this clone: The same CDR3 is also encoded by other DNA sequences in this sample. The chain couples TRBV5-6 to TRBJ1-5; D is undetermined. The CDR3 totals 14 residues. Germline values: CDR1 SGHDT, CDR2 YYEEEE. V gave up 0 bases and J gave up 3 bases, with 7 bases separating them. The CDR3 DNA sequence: TGTGCCAGCAGCTTGGCGGGGTTCAATCAGCCCCAGCATTTT. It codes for CASSLAGFNQPQHF.

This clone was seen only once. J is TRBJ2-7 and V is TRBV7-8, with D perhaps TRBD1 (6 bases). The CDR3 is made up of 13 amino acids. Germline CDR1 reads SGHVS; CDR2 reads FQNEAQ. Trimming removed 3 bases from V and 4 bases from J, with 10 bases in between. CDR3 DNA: TGTGCCAGCAGCTTGGACAGCTTATACGAGCAGTACTTC. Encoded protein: CASSLDSLYEQYF.

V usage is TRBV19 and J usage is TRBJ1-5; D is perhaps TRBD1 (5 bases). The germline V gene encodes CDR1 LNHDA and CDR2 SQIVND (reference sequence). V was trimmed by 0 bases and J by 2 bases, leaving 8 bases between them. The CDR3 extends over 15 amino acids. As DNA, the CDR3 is TGTGCCAGTAGTATAGACAGGGTGGGCAATCAGCCCCAGCATTTT. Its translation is CASSIDRVGNQPQHF.

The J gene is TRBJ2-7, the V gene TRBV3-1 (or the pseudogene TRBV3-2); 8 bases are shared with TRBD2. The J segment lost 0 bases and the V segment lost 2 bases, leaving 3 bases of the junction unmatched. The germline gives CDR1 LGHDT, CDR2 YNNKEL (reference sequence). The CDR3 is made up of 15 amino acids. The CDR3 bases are TGTGCCAGCAGCCAACCGGGGGGGAGCTCCTACGAGCAGTACTTC. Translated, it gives CASSQPGGSSYEQYF.

The DNA for the CDR3 is TGTGCCAGTAGGGACAGGACGAACACTGAAGCTTTCTTT. Translating it yields CASRDRTNTEAFF. The chain carries TRBV19 and TRBJ1-1, with 7 bases aligning to TRBD1. V was pared by 6 bases and J by 1 base, with 2 bases of the junction left unmatched. Germline assignment: CDR1 LNHDA and CDR2 SQIVND (reference sequence). CDR3 length: 13 residues.

Here the CDR3 reads CAWRAGREKLFF. The CDR3 DNA reads TGTGCCTGGAGGGCAGGGCGGGAAAAACTGTTTTTT. The gene calls are TRBV30 and TRBJ1-4; maybe TRBD1 (5 bases). The length of the CDR3 is 12 residues. The germline V gene has CDR1 GTSNPN and CDR2 SVGIG (reference sequence). Trimming removed 3 bases at V and 8 bases at J, with 10 bases between.

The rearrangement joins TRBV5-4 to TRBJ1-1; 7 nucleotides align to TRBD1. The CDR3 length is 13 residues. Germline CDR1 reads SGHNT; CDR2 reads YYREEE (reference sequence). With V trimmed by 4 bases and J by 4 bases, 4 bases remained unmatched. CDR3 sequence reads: CASSPPGGTEAFF. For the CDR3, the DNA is TGTGCCAGCAGCCCCCCAGGGGGCACTGAAGCTTTCTTT. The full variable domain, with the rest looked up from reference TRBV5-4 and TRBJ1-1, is ETGVTQSPTHLIKTRGQQVTLRCSSQSGHNTVSWYQQALGQGPQFIFQYYREEENGRGNFPPRFSGLQFPNYSSELNVNALELDDSALYLCASSPPGGTEAFFGQGTRLTVV.